What follows are 22 T cell receptor beta chains derived from one specimen sequenced in a study of circulating CD8 cells and anti-PD-1 response in melanoma. Using about 15 ng of total RNA, TCR libraries were made with the QIAseq Immune Repertoire TCR panel. TCRdb itself ran the reads through MiXCR, one entry per CDR3 protein. The repertoire consists of 600 or so distinct CDR3 sequences, with approximately 9.5% occurring once and the leading ten covering about 50%. Live CD3+CD8+TCRalphabeta+ cells were sorted into four subsets by PD-1 and/or TIGIT. The material was CD8+ T cells from PBMCs, obtained at baseline or after one month of anti-PD-1 therapy (not recorded which). These receptor sequences come from a human donor with melanoma.

In this sample, this clonotype is large. The J gene is TRBJ2-1, the V gene TRBV5-5; 8 bases map to TRBD2. Germline V gene lookup returns CDR1 SGHKS and CDR2 YYEKEE (reference sequence). The CDR3 contains 18 residues. Germline trimming cut 6 bases from V and 4 bases from J; bases unmatched to any gene: 18. For the CDR3, the DNA is TGTGCCAGCAACCCCACTGCCGCCGGGGGGGCCTTATACAATGAGCAGTTCTTC. This codes for CASNPTAAGGALYNEQFF.

In its sample, this clonotype is medium-sized. The CDR3, as DNA: TGCGCCAGCAGCCAACCTTCCCTGAGCACTGAAGCTTTCTTT. This codes for CASSQPSLSTEAFF. The chain combines TRBV4-3 with TRBJ1-1, with D uncertain. The CDR3 has 14 amino acids. Per the germline V gene, CDR1 is LGHNA and CDR2 is YSLEER. V was clipped by 2 bases and J by 4 bases, with 11 bases between them.

V gene TRBV19 combines with J gene TRBJ2-2, with TRBD1 identical over 9 bases. This CDR3 region has 15 residues. V shed 6 bases, J shed 6 bases, and the junction held 8 bases outside the gene matches. The germline CDR1 and CDR2 sequences are LNHDA and SQIVND (reference sequence). CDR3 loop: CASRTGTGLAGELFF. CDR3 nucleotide sequence: TGTGCCAGTAGGACAGGGACAGGGTTGGCCGGGGAGCTGTTTTTT.

Relative to its sample, this clonotype is medium-sized. V usage is TRBV12-3 or TRBV12-4 and J usage is TRBJ2-5; the match to TRBD1 covers 7 bases. This CDR3 contains 16 residues. V lost 7 bases and J lost 6; bases outside the gene matches: 17. In nucleotides, the CDR3 is TGTGCCAGCACCTCGACAGGGAACCATCTCATCCAGACCCAGTACTTC. Its protein product is CASTSTGNHLIQTQYF.

This clonotype counts as large. The V and J genes are TRBV5-4 and TRBJ1-2; D gene ambiguous. CDR1 SGHNT and CDR2 YYREEE come from the germline V gene (reference sequence). The ends were cut back, 0 bases at V and 1 base at J, with 4 bases in the middle. The CDR3 length is 13 residues. The CDR3 DNA reads as TGTGCCAGCAGCTTGGGAGGTAACTATGGCTACACCTTC. Translated: CASSLGGNYGYTF.

By sample fraction, this clonotype is medium-sized (0.01 to 0.1%). The rearrangement joins TRBV28 to TRBJ2-7; D is undetermined. This CDR3 spans 13 amino acids. Germline V gives CDR1 MDHEN, CDR2 SYDVKM. V lost 3 bases, J lost 2 bases, and 8 bases lay in between. The CDR3 sequence is CASSFASPYEQYF. CDR3 DNA: TGTGCCAGCAGTTTCGCCAGTCCCTACGAGCAGTACTTC.

By frequency in the sample, this clonotype is medium-sized. The chain carries TRBV19 and TRBJ1-1; no firm D call. This CDR3 is 15 amino acids long. From germline, CDR1 is LNHDA and CDR2 SQIVND (reference sequence). V dropped 1 base and J dropped 3 bases, with 12 bases sitting between them. CDR3 DNA sequence: TGTGCCAGTAGTATAGGGCCAGGAGGATACACTGAAGCTTTCTTT. Translation: CASSIGPGGYTEAFF.

This clonotype was recorded once. This chain links TRBV7-8 with TRBJ2-5; the match to TRBD2 covers 12 bases. This CDR3 has 16 residues. The ends lost 1 base at V and 1 base at J; junction bases unmatched: 1. Germline lookup yields CDR1 SGHVS and CDR2 FQNEAQ. CDR3 DNA sequence: TGTGCCAGCAGCTTAGGGACTAGCGGGGCCCAAGAGACCCAGTACTTC. Its protein product is CASSLGTSGAQETQYF.

This clonotype is large in the sample. The V and J genes are TRBV28 and TRBJ2-3, with D perhaps assigned TRBD1 or TRBD2 (5 bases each). V lost 5 bases and J 5 bases, leaving 17 bases between the germline ends. The CDR3 has 15 amino acids. The germline CDR1 and CDR2 sequences are MDHEN and SYDVKM. CDR3 sequence: CASSSGASSIDTQYF. For the CDR3, the DNA is TGTGCCAGCAGTAGTGGGGCTAGCTCCATAGATACGCAGTATTTT.

With regard to this clonotype: With a much larger clone just one base away, this may be a read error. The V and J genes are TRBV4-3 and TRBJ1-1; the D is unclear. CDR3 length equals 14 residues. Germline CDR1 is LGHNA and CDR2 is YSLEER. CDR3 sequence reads: CASSQGSLKTEAFF. The CDR3, as DNA: TGCGCCAGCAGCCAAGGGTCGTTGAAAACTGAAGCTTTCTTT.

This clonotype is deemed medium-sized. The chain is built from TRBV19 and TRBJ1-2; D remains unclear. CDR3 length: 13 residues. CDR1 is LNHDA and CDR2 is SQIVND in the germline V gene (reference sequence). V was clipped by 3 bases and J by 6 bases, with 11 bases between them. As DNA, the CDR3 is TGTGCCAGTAGTATCGTTCTAGGGAATGGCTACACCTTC. Amino acids: CASSIVLGNGYTF.

In its sample, this clonotype is medium-sized (0.01 to 0.1%). The rearrangement joins TRBV5-5 to TRBJ2-3; D call uncertain. The V and J ends lost 0 bases and 2 bases respectively, with 10 bases between them. The V gene's germline CDR1 is SGHKS and CDR2 YYEKEE (reference sequence). CDR3 length: 15 residues. In DNA form, the CDR3 reads TGTGCCAGCAGCTTGGGGACGACGCTCACAGATACGCAGTATTTT. Protein: CASSLGTTLTDTQYF.

This clonotype is classed as large (0.1 to 1%). The rearrangement links TRBV6-6 to TRBJ2-5, with 8 bases that match TRBD1. The V segment lost 6 bases and the J segment 5 bases; nucleotides outside the gene matches: 8. This CDR3 region has 14 residues. CDR1 is MNHNY and CDR2 is SVGAGI in the germline V gene (reference sequence). The CDR3 here is CASRQRQGRETQYF. The DNA of the CDR3 is TGTGCCAGCAGACAAAGACAGGGGAGGGAGACCCAGTACTTC.

This clonotype is medium-sized (0.01 to 0.1%) by share. The J gene is TRBJ1-2, the V gene TRBV29-1; D might be TRBD1 (6 bases). Germline loops: CDR1 SQVTM, CDR2 ANQGSEA. V was shortened by 4 bases and J by 9 bases, with 12 bases between the two germline ends. This CDR3 contains 11 residues. CDR3 DNA sequence: TGCAGCGTTGTTACAGGGATGAGCTACACCTTC. Protein sequence: CSVVTGMSYTF.

In its sample, this clonotype ranks as medium-sized. The rearrangement joins TRBV27 to TRBJ1-2; perhaps TRBD1 as D (5 bases). The CDR3 runs 16 residues. V was pared by 6 bases and J by 0 bases, with 17 bases between. Per the germline V gene, CDR1 is MNHEY and CDR2 is SMNVEV (reference sequence). For the CDR3, the DNA is TGTGCCAGCAGAAATACCAAGACAGCAGCTAACTATGGCTACACCTTC. Residues: CASRNTKTAANYGYTF.

This clonotype is classed as large. The J gene is TRBJ1-2, the V gene TRBV27, with TRBD1 matching 7 bases. The CDR3 is 15 residues long. Germline V gene lookup returns CDR1 MNHEY and CDR2 SMNVEV (reference sequence). Germline trimming cut 7 bases from V and 8 bases from J; bases unmatched to any gene: 16. The CDR3, as DNA: TGTGCCAGCACCGCGTACAACAGGGGCTCTAGCGGCTACACCTTC. Amino acid sequence: CASTAYNRGSSGYTF.

This clonotype is judged large. The CDR3 sequence: CASSLALAGIDTQYF. The CDR3 coding sequence is TGTGCCAGCAGCTTGGCCCTAGCGGGGATCGATACGCAGTATTTT. This chain uses TRBV5-4 with TRBJ2-3; 9 bases align to TRBD2. This CDR3 comprises 15 residues. Looked up from germline, CDR1 is SGHNT and CDR2 is YYREEE (reference sequence). The V gene end was trimmed by 0 bases and the J gene end by 6 bases; junction bases not matched to a gene: 5.

This clonotype is deemed large. The chain links TRBV25-1 to TRBJ2-1; D is perhaps TRBD2 (5 bases). The V gene's germline CDR1 is MGHDK and CDR2 SYGVNS. Trimming removed 7 bases from V and 6 bases from J, with 7 bases in between. The length of the CDR3 is 11 residues. In DNA, the CDR3 is TGTGCCAGCAACGGAGGCAATGAGCAGTTCTTC. It yields the protein CASNGGNEQFF.

Sample share makes this clonotype medium-sized. The chain links TRBV19 to TRBJ2-3; D not certain. CDR1 LNHDA and CDR2 SQIVND come from the germline V gene (reference sequence). V shed 2 bases and J shed 6 bases, with 9 bases lying between them. This CDR3 spans 13 amino acids. The CDR3 coding sequence is TGTGCCAGTAGTATAAGGGTTTGGGATACGCAGTATTTT. Its translation: CASSIRVWDTQYF.

This clonotype counts as medium-sized. This sequence joins TRBV27 and TRBJ1-1; the D is unclear. Germline CDR1 reads MNHEY; CDR2 reads SMNVEV (reference sequence). The V end was cut by 0 bases, the J end by 4 bases, with 9 bases between. This CDR3 is built from 14 residues. The CDR3 protein is CASSLSAGITEAFF. Here the CDR3 DNA reads TGTGCCAGCAGTTTATCGGCGGGCATCACTGAAGCTTTCTTT.

The chain links TRBV7-2 to TRBJ2-7; 9 nucleotides match TRBD2. CDR1 is SGHTA, CDR2 FQGNSA, per germline. This CDR3 spans 13 amino acids. Germline trimming cut 4 bases from V and 7 bases from J; bases unmatched to any gene: 5. The CDR3 sequence: CASSSGLAWEQYF. The CDR3 coding sequence is TGTGCCAGCAGCTCGGGACTAGCATGGGAGCAGTACTTC.

Sample share makes this clonotype large. The rearrangement links TRBV2 to TRBJ1-5; the D gene is possibly TRBD1 (6 bases). V lost 7 bases, J lost 4 bases, and 11 bases lay in between. CDR1 SNHLY and CDR2 FYNNEI come from the germline V gene. The CDR3 spans 13 residues. The CDR3 DNA is TGTGCCAGCACCGGACAGTGGAATCAGCCCCAGCATTTT. Protein sequence: CASTGQWNQPQHF.